In this sample, the clone carrying this TCR beta chain turned up many times. What it binds is unknown. The sample is drawn from a study of T cells in Graves' hyperthyroidism and ophthalmopathy. Whole-study context: Peripheral blood sampling occurred at initial diagnosis, before any treatment. Findings and limits, study-wide: Onset of ophthalmopathy came a median 6.5 months after the model predicted it. Ophthalmopathy and stable hyperthyroidism were told apart by a 13 V-J model.

Researchers took RNA transcripts and amplified the TCR beta CDR3 regions from them. First-round RT-PCR of the TCR CDR3 relied on the HTBI primer set. TCRdb ran MiXCR on the multiplex PCR reads and lists one entry per CDR3 protein. This sample has about 160,000 distinct CDR3 sequences, with just under 9.5% found just once. Germline CDR1 and CDR2: MNHEY and SMNVEV (reference sequence). The CDR3 has 20 residues. The trim removed 7 bases at V and 2 bases at J, leaving 23 bases unmatched. This sequence was found in a woman aged 18-29 years with Graves' hyperthyroidism that later progressed to Graves' ophthalmopathy. The sequenced material came from blood. The rearrangement links TRBV27 to TRBJ1-2; 9 nucleotides match TRBD1. This chain's CDR3 is CASKPRGQGSVAFLNYGYTF. In nucleotides, the CDR3 is TGTGCCAGCAAACCTCGGGGACAGGGCTCCGTCGCTTTTCTGAACTATGGCTACACCTTC.